The 15 T cell receptor beta chains below come from one sample, sequenced in a study of CD8 T cells in Susac syndrome. Random hexamers were used to reverse transcribe an amount of roughly 0.45 to 1 ug RNA. One entry per CDR3 protein, called by TCRdb with MiXCR from the immunoSEQ multiplex PCR reads. The profile covers roughly 110,000 distinct CDR3 sequences, with less than 95% appearing a single time and 0.4% to 0.5% taken by the ten largest. Sequenced input: CD8+ T cells from PBMCs. The receptors were gathered from a human donor with Susac syndrome.

The chain joins TRBV6-5 to TRBJ2-1; D is perhaps TRBD1 or TRBD2 (6 bases each). Looked up from germline, CDR1 is MNHEY and CDR2 is SVGAGI. V was pared by 2 bases and J by 3 bases, with 17 bases between. This CDR3 is 17 amino acids long. CDR3 sequence: CASSYGTPGGYYNEQFF. CDR3 bases: TGTGCCAGCAGTTACGGGACACCTGGGGGGTACTACAATGAGCAGTTCTTC.

This chain joins TRBV9 and TRBJ2-2, with 9 bases fitting TRBD2. This CDR3 contains 15 residues. From germline, CDR1 is SGDLS and CDR2 YYNGEE. With V trimmed by 3 bases and J by 3 bases, 3 bases remained unmatched. The CDR3, as DNA: TGTGCCAGCAGCGCTGGACTAGCGTACACCGGGGAGCTGTTTTTT. It encodes CASSAGLAYTGELFF.

This chain links TRBV5-6 with TRBJ2-7; 7 bases line up with TRBD1. Germline V gene lookup returns CDR1 SGHDT and CDR2 YYEEEE. V dropped 0 bases and J dropped 3; count of bases not matched to a gene: 6. The CDR3 is 15 residues long. In DNA form, the CDR3 reads TGTGCCAGCAGCTTGGGAGGGGGCGCCGGCTACGAGCAGTACTTC. Its protein is CASSLGGGAGYEQYF.

V is TRBV10-2 and J is TRBJ2-2, with D hard to call. This CDR3 has 12 amino acids. Looked up from germline, CDR1 is WSHSY and CDR2 is SAAADI. Trimming removed 8 bases from V and 1 base from J, with 5 bases in between. The CDR3 region is CASPGNTGELFF. The DNA for the CDR3 is TGCGCCAGCCCGGGGAACACCGGGGAGCTGTTTTTT.

V and J are TRBV15 and TRBJ1-4; D possibly corresponds to TRBD1 (5 bases). The V gene lost 6 bases and the J gene lost 8 bases, with 16 bases spanning the gap. Germline values: CDR1 LNHNV, CDR2 YYDKDF (reference sequence). This CDR3 region has 14 residues. Here the CDR3 reads CATSQVAWDEKLFF. In DNA form, the CDR3 reads TGTGCCACCAGTCAAGTCGCTTGGGACGAAAAACTGTTTTTT.

This chain uses TRBV5-4 with TRBJ2-7; a weak D match, TRBD1 (6 bases). The V end was cut by 6 bases, the J end by 2 bases, with 12 bases between. CDR3 length equals 13 residues. The germline V gene encodes CDR1 SGHNT and CDR2 YYREEE (reference sequence). The CDR3 nucleotides are TGTGCCAGCAAACGACAGGATACCTACGAGCAGTACTTC. This translates into CASKRQDTYEQYF.

This chain connects TRBV9 to TRBJ1-3; D remains ambiguous. CDR3 length: 12 residues. V lost 4 bases and J 4 bases, leaving 6 bases between the germline ends. The germline gives CDR1 SGDLS, CDR2 YYNGEE. The DNA for the CDR3 is TGTGCCAGCAGCAAGGACGGAAACACCATATATTTT. Protein product: CASSKDGNTIYF. Full variable domain (rest looked up from reference TRBV9 and TRBJ1-3): DSGVTQTPKHLITATGQRVTLRCSPRSGDLSVYWYQQSLDQGLQFLIQYYNGEERAKGNILERFSAQQFPDLHSELNLSSLELGDSALYFCASSKDGNTIYFGEGSWLTVV.

V is TRBV19 and J is TRBJ2-1, with 9 bases fitting TRBD1. This CDR3 contains 15 residues. Germline loops: CDR1 LNHDA, CDR2 SQIVND (reference sequence). V gave up 3 bases and J gave up 4 bases; unmatched junction bases: 4. The CDR3 spells CASSMGQGGYNEQFF. In DNA form, the CDR3 reads TGTGCCAGTAGTATGGGACAGGGAGGATACAATGAGCAGTTCTTC.

The chain combines TRBV9 with TRBJ1-3, with D perhaps TRBD1 (5 bases). The ends were cut back, 7 bases at V and 3 bases at J, with 8 bases in the middle. The CDR3 runs to 12 residues. Per the germline V gene, CDR1 is SGDLS and CDR2 is YYNGEE. CDR3: CASGGIGNTIYF. CDR3 bases: TGTGCCAGCGGGGGAATTGGAAACACCATATATTTT.

The chain joins TRBV10-3 to TRBJ1-2; TRBD1 is a possible D gene (5 bases). This CDR3 has 11 amino acids. The V gene lost 3 bases and the J gene lost 10 bases, with 9 bases spanning the gap. Per germline, CDR1 ENHRY and CDR2 SYGVKD. CDR3 in amino acids: CAISEGEAYTF. In DNA, the CDR3 is TGTGCCATCAGTGAAGGGGAAGCCTACACCTTC.

In this sample, this clonotype turned up a few times. V is TRBV13 and J is TRBJ2-7; 7 positions match TRBD2. V trimming: 6 bases; J trimming: 3 bases; junction bases outside the gene matches: 2. The germline V gene encodes CDR1 PRHDT and CDR2 FYEKMQ (reference sequence). The CDR3 covers 12 residues. CDR3 sequence: CASSSGGYEQYF. Here the CDR3 DNA reads TGTGCCAGCAGTTCGGGAGGCTACGAGCAGTACTTC.

The V call is TRBV6-1, the J call TRBJ1-2, with TRBD1 identical over 9 bases. With 6 bases clipped from V and 1 base from J, the junction kept 9 bases outside the gene matches. The CDR3 spans 16 residues. Germline lookup yields CDR1 MNHNS and CDR2 SASEGT. Here the CDR3 DNA reads TGTGCCAGCAGACCGGACAGGGGTCTGATTAACTATGGCTACACCTTC. Amino acids: CASRPDRGLINYGYTF.

This chain links TRBV2 with TRBJ2-1; D not resolved. V lost 6 bases and J lost 8, with 11 bases in between. The V gene's germline CDR1 is SNHLY and CDR2 FYNNEI. The CDR3 is 12 amino acids. The CDR3 region has the DNA TGTGCCAGCAGGGGTCGGGTTGATGAGCAGTTCTTC. Amino acid sequence: CASRGRVDEQFF.

This chain uses TRBV20-1 with TRBJ2-5, with 7 bases aligning to TRBD1. V shed 3 bases, J shed 5 bases, and the junction held 15 bases outside the gene matches. CDR1 and CDR2 from the germline V gene are DFQATT and SNEGSKA (reference sequence). The CDR3 spans 16 residues. The CDR3 protein is CSARRGPGTSMETQYF. Here the CDR3 DNA reads TGCAGTGCTAGGAGGGGGCCCGGGACAAGCATGGAGACCCAGTACTTC.

The chain employs TRBV29-1 and TRBJ2-1; D gene ambiguous. CDR3 length equals 13 residues. V lost 5 bases to trimming and J lost 3 bases, with 11 bases between them. Germline CDR1 reads SQVTM; CDR2 reads ANQGSEA. CDR3 protein: CSVKGRHYNEQFF. DNA for the CDR3: TGCAGCGTTAAAGGCAGGCACTACAATGAGCAGTTCTTC.